This TCR beta chain was retrieved from a study of cytomegalovirus exposure and HLA in healthy donors (dated by TCRdb to the late 2010s). Concerning the study at large: An earlier analysis of under 600 of the donors reported about 250 Gb of sequence data and 117 million unique TCR beta sequences from 150 million to 200 million T cells. A later analysis re-examined previously published TCR beta repertoires from over 500 donors and added high-resolution HLA genotyping to investigate patterns of TCR occurrence. To predict cytomegalovirus infection status, the study brought together high-throughput TCR immunosequencing, statistical association of individual TCRs with disease status, and machine learning. Because of strong linkage in the cohort, a handful of DR-DQ haplotypes were treated as single units for association and clustering. The aim of the study was to test whether cataloging public T cell receptors could identify signatures of past pathogen exposure. An early release covering roughly 600 HLA-typed donors comprised about 290 gigabases of sequencing data and roughly 85 million unique TCR sequences. Both class I and class II loci were covered by HLA typing, at four-digit resolution. Across some 400 genotyped donors of the cohort, an average of approximately 220,000 unique TCR beta nucleotide sequences per donor were sequenced, and 15% to 20% of those sequences were non-productive. Donor age, sex, ethnicity and CMV serostatus were collected together with the repertoire data. Typing coverage differed by locus: A, B, C, DRB1 and DQB1 were typed in roughly 620-630 donors, DQA1 in 522, DPA1 in around 610, and DPB1 in about 450. The study used immunosequencing to profile the T cell repertoires of 666 subjects and linked those repertoires to cytomegalovirus serostatus. In the later analysis, no new phenotypic data were used to find candidate immune exposures; instead, reliance was placed on TCR beta sequences and their occurrence across donors. A separate validation cohort of 100 to 150 different subjects was used in addition to the roughly 620-subject first cohort. Every repertoire in the discovery cohort had been generated on one and the same sequencing platform. To decide whether each TCR beta V gene segment behaved as functional or pseudogenic, an earlier analysis of over 500 of the donors relied on high-throughput TCR beta sequencing. Of the roughly 400 genotyped donors, about 84% fell in the genetic ancestry cluster associated with self-reported Caucasian donors. In a later genetic analysis, genome-wide SNP genotypes for about 60% of the 666 donors were used, and that subset was treated as a discovery cohort.

About this clone itself: Its antigen is unknown. The germline gene is not matched at one end of the junction; a read error may be the cause.

The library came from the immunoSEQ multiplex PCR assay. For the multiplex PCR, a mixture combining 60 forward primers for TCR Vbeta segments and 13 reverse primers for TCR Jbeta segments was used. The CDR3 region of rearranged TCR beta genes was amplified from genomic DNA by a multiplex PCR assay. On the Illumina HiSeq System, the amplified TCR beta libraries were sequenced as 87-base-pair reads. The paper's data handling went like this. In a later analysis, tens of millions of unique TCR beta chains were counted across the roughly 610 repertoires, and around 10 million of these chains were shared by at least two donors. Raw reads were error-corrected and collapsed into unique sequences by a nearest-neighbor algorithm in which closely related sequences were merged to remove PCR and sequencing errors. CDR3 sequences were aligned to IMGT reference sequences to assign V, D and J gene segments. For a sequence to be retained, a match of at least six nucleotides was required to both a V gene segment and a J gene segment. Rearrangements were classified as productive when the CDR3 lacked stop codons and remained in frame with V and J, and all other rearrangements were classified as non-productive. Following IMGT convention, CDR3 was defined as the stretch from the second conserved V-encoded cysteine up to the conserved J-encoded phenylalanine. The earlier analysis of about 610 of the donors excluded sequences that lacked an unambiguous match to a single V gene segment. In an earlier analysis of several hundred of the donors, V segments were called functional above 56.7% productive rearrangements and were called segregating when the between-donor standard deviation exceeded 5%. A statistical classification framework was developed to diagnose cytomegalovirus status using the catalog of TCR beta chain sequences. In a later analysis, V and J genes were assigned by comparing TCR nucleotide sequences against IMGT/GENE-DB human TR gene sequences. Using the TCRdist pipeline, a later analysis assigned CDR3 sequences along with most-parsimonious VDJ recombination scenarios. In a later analysis, each TCR beta chain was defined by its CDR3 amino acid sequence together with its V-gene family, and reads without a unique V-gene family were excluded. As a way to deal with suspected cross-contamination and a sequencing artifact, a later analysis dropped 450 to 600 nucleotide sequences that were highly shared and had low generation probability. In a later analysis, a clonal expansion index for each public chain was calculated from normalized within-repertoire ranks of inferred template counts. In a later analysis, generation probabilities were computed using a VDJ recombination model fitted to out-of-frame rearrangements, and the results were checked against IGoR. In a later analysis, TCR-TCR, TCR-HLA and TCR-CMV co-occurrence was scored with hypergeometric tests, and a repertoire-size bias correction was applied to TCR pairs. A later analysis estimated false discovery rates by permuting HLA or CMV assignments 20 times. In a later analysis, co-occurring TCRs were grouped with DBSCAN, and TCRdist sequence similarity was added when clustering was performed within HLA-allele-positive subsets. Repertoires with fewer than 30,000 or more than 120,000 public chains, plus five repertoires with anomalous nucleotide sharing, were excluded from co-occurrence clustering. TCRdb limited this immuneACCESS table to in-frame rearrangements with V and J called. A share of clones is missing; checked studies link under half to unresolved V genes, and the rest is unexplained. The DNA was the basis for D and trimming; V, J and clone size are from that table. The sample table contains roughly 84,000 clones; only one count was recorded for less than 80% of them. The ten largest clones capture 14% to 15% of the sample.

What the authors observed across the whole study: Because counts were too low, 15 to 20 rarely observed V segments, including chromosome 9 orphons, were left out of the earlier analysis of some 600 of the donors. According to a later analysis, most CMV-associated TCR beta chains appeared to be HLA-restricted, and the HLA associations seemed to be driven largely by CMV exposure. Specific HLA alleles were associated with 15,000 to 20,000 TCR beta sequences at a false discovery rate of 0.05 in a later analysis. An association between a missense DCLRE1C variant and V-gene and J-gene trimming of TCR beta chains was found in a later genetic analysis and replicated in an independent cohort. A later analysis found that TCR association rates varied across HLA loci, with DRB1 alleles showing the most associated TCRs and HLA-C alleles the fewest. When HLA alleles, especially DR and DQ, strongly co-occurred, TCR associations were difficult to assign to individual alleles. A cluster of highly shared sequence variants was judged likely to be a technical artifact of the sequencing pipeline. For the cohort, immune exposure information was limited to CMV serostatus. The classifier was reported to diagnose cytomegalovirus status with high specificity and sensitivity in both the original and validation cohorts. A few of the identified cytomegalovirus-associated TCR beta chains were confirmed in vitro to be specific for cytomegalovirus antigens. Linkage disequilibrium might explain the correlated functional status among segregating V segments, but an unknown experimental factor could not be ruled out. The study gave a list of about 160 TCR beta chains associated with cytomegalovirus. Sequencing depth was assumed to be roughly uniform across donors in the presence/absence analyses, though that assumption may not hold. Because HLA typing was unavailable for some donors at each locus, only the typed subset was used in association tests. In an earlier analysis of some 540 of the donors, most TCR beta V segments appeared in productive rearrangements about 87% or about 30% of the time, broadly matching IMGT annotations. Several of the top co-occurrence clusters appeared to be linked to parvovirus B19, influenza, CMV and Epstein-Barr virus, according to a later analysis. This cohort had only TCR beta chains sequenced, and the lack of alpha or paired-chain data limited which features could be detected. A later analysis found that HLA-associated TCR beta chains were more clonally expanded and had lower generation probabilities than equally common non-associated chains. According to a later genetic analysis, donors in an Asian-associated ancestry cluster had fewer N-insertions in productive TCRs than the approximately 710-donor mean. Some IMGT-functional V segments, including TRBV6-2 and TRBV6-3, could not be told apart with the 87-base-pair reads, so those segments were excluded. Most TCR sequences were observed very rarely across donors, whereas some public TCRs were present in many individuals. According to the authors, the approach could potentially be generalized to other disease states and immunological phenotypes. A further reported finding was that TCR beta sequences accurately predicted the HLA-A and HLA-B alleles for most subjects in the first cohort.

The CDR3, from cysteine to phenylalanine, totals 15 residues. The DNA shown is the 45-base CDR3, in frame from base 1. CDR1 and CDR2 are read off the germline V gene as SGHTA and FQGNSA. The cohort consisted of 666 healthy bone marrow donors. All cohort members were sampled while nominally healthy, although unrecorded immune exposures were likely present. The donor was CMV seropositive and was included in the group of 289 seropositive cohort members. Each donor provided a peripheral blood sample, and peripheral blood mononuclear cells were used for TCR beta sequencing. Genomic DNA extraction from the blood cell samples was performed with the Qiagen DNeasy Blood Extraction Kit.

The chain was built from TRBV7-2 and TRBJ2-1, with 10 bases matching TRBD1. Sequencing was done on a sample of PBMCs. The sequence was obtained from a woman in her thirties or forties in good health and CMV-seropositive. The DNA reads as follows: TGTGCCAGCCGCTTCGGACAGGGGGATCTCGATGAGCAGTTCTTC. Its translation reads: CASRFGQGDLDEQFF.